These 32 T cell receptor beta chains were all obtained from the same sample, sequenced in a study of T cell repertoires in cytomegalovirus infection. One entry per CDR3 protein results from TCRdb running MiXCR on the reads. In the table there are approximately 190,000 distinct CDR3 sequences, about 28% of which are singletons. Sequenced sample: PBMCs. These receptor sequences come from a human donor in good health (CMV status not recorded). Some clones in this sample may be carry-over from other donors' samples.

This clonotype was seen more than once but under ten times. The CDR3 is CASSSTGAYRAEQFF. The CDR3 coding sequence is TGTGCCAGCAGCTCTACAGGGGCCTATCGTGCGGAGCAGTTCTTC. The J gene is TRBJ2-1, the V gene TRBV7-9; the match to TRBD1 covers 7 bases. Germline lookup yields CDR1 SEHNR and CDR2 FQNEAQ (reference sequence). V lost 4 bases, J lost 10 bases, and 13 bases stayed unmatched. This CDR3 is built from 15 residues.

This clonotype was detected ten times or more. The chain links TRBV10-3 to TRBJ2-5; D is undetermined. There are 14 residues in the CDR3. The germline V gene encodes CDR1 ENHRY and CDR2 SYGVKD. With 0 bases removed from V and 1 base from J, the gap between germline ends came to 6 bases. CDR3 residues: CAISESGRQETQYF. CDR3 bases: TGTGCCATCAGTGAGTCCGGGCGCCAAGAGACCCAGTACTTC.

Comment on this clonotype: Its ends do not fully match the called genes, so a read error is possible. The chain couples TRBV7-9 to TRBJ1-2; D gene ambiguous. The CDR3 totals 14 residues. The germline CDR1 and CDR2 sequences are SEHNR and FQNEAQ (reference sequence). The CDR3 bases are TGTGCCAGCAGCTCCATAACATCGAACAGTACCGATCTCTTC. Amino acid sequence: CASSSITSNSTDLF.

This clonotype was counted between two and nine times. This chain uses TRBV6-1 with TRBJ2-2; perhaps TRBD1 as D (5 bases). The CDR3 consists of 16 residues. V was trimmed by 5 bases and J by 6 bases, leaving 19 bases between them. CDR1 is MNHNS, CDR2 SASEGT, per germline. CDR3 region: CASSPSSGNGAGELFF. The CDR3 coding sequence is TGTGCCAGCAGTCCATCATCAGGGAATGGTGCCGGGGAGCTGTTTTTT.

This clonotype came up many times. The chain has TRBV6-2 or TRBV6-3 and TRBJ1-1; D not certain. Trimming stripped 4 bases from V and 1 base from J, with 19 bases between. Germline V gene data show CDR1 as MNHEY and CDR2 as SVGEGT. The CDR3 length is 17 residues. As DNA, the CDR3 is TGTGCCAGCAGTTTCCCCTTAGGACGGCGGCGGAACACTGAAGCTTTCTTT. Its translation: CASSFPLGRRRNTEAFF.

There are many counts of this clonotype. This rearrangement joins TRBV7-2 to TRBJ2-7; 7 bases agree with TRBD1. The germline V gene encodes CDR1 SGHTA and CDR2 FQGNSA. V lost 4 bases and J lost 5; bases outside the gene matches: 8. The CDR3 consists of 14 residues. CDR3 DNA: TGTGCCAGCAGCTCCGACAGGGCAAAGGACGAGCAGTACTTC. Translation: CASSSDRAKDEQYF.

V gene TRBV7-8 combines with J gene TRBJ1-6, with D possibly TRBD1 on 5 matching bases. The V end lost 4 bases, the J end lost 6 bases, and 13 bases lay between the germline ends. The CDR3 length is 15 residues. Germline loops: CDR1 SGHVS, CDR2 FQNEAQ. The CDR3 here is CASSSEGRINSPLHF. The CDR3 DNA follows: TGTGCCAGCAGCTCCGAGGGACGGATTAATTCACCCCTCCACTTT.

The chain joins TRBV20-1 to TRBJ1-4, with D possibly being TRBD1 (5 bases). The V gene's germline CDR1 is DFQATT and CDR2 SNEGSKA (reference sequence). V dropped 6 bases and J dropped 8 bases, with 19 bases sitting between them. This CDR3 is built from 14 residues. This CDR3 is CSAPPTPGAEKLFF. The CDR3 DNA reads TGCAGTGCCCCACCTACCCCCGGGGCCGAAAAACTGTTTTTT.

The chain uses TRBV29-1 and TRBJ2-2, with a possible D match to TRBD1 (6 bases). From germline, CDR1 is SQVTM and CDR2 ANQGSEA. V lost 0 bases and J 0 bases, leaving 11 bases between the germline ends. This CDR3 region has 16 residues. CDR3 loop: CSVEDPGTSNTGELFF. In DNA, the CDR3 is TGCAGCGTTGAAGACCCCGGGACATCGAACACCGGGGAGCTGTTTTTT.

A note on this clonotype: Given a much more abundant clone one base away, this may be a read error. The V gene is TRBV7-3, the J gene TRBJ1-1; the D is unclear. This CDR3 region has 16 residues. V was shortened by 0 bases and J by 8 bases, with 19 bases between the two germline ends. From germline, CDR1 is SGHTA and CDR2 FQGTGA. The CDR3 loop reads CASSLTSETFRPEAFF. CDR3 in DNA: TGTGCCAGCAGCTTAACGTCGGAGACCTTTCGGCCGGAAGCTTTCTTT. Together with reference TRBV7-3 and TRBJ1-1, the CDR3 gives the full variable domain: GAGVSQTPSNKVTEKGKYVELRCDPISGHTALYWYRQSLGQGPEFLIYFQGTGAADDSGLPNDRFFAVRPEGSVSTLKIQRTERGDSAVYLCASSLTSETFRPEAFFGQGTRLTVV.

This chain connects TRBV6-6 to TRBJ1-1, with D unresolved. Germline V gene data show CDR1 as MNHNY and CDR2 as SVGAGI (reference sequence). V lost 7 bases, J lost 1 base, and 10 bases lay in between. CDR3 length: 13 amino acids. CDR3 DNA sequence: TGTGCCAGCACTAGTCCTCGGAACACTGAAGCTTTCTTT. Encoded protein: CASTSPRNTEAFF.

A few counts support this clonotype. Possible read error: a much larger clone is one base away. The J gene is TRBJ2-6, the V gene TRBV11-3, with D perhaps being TRBD1 or TRBD2 (5 bases each). CDR1 is SGHNT, CDR2 YENEEA, per germline. The CDR3 is made up of 15 amino acids. The V gene lost 3 bases and the J gene lost 2 bases, with 8 bases spanning the gap. CDR3 residues: CASSLGVAGANVLTF. CDR3 DNA: TGTGCCAGCAGCTTGGGGGTAGCTGGGGCCAACGTCCTGACTTTC.

V gene TRBV28 combines with J gene TRBJ1-1; D not resolved. The CDR3 totals 12 residues. Germline-derived CDR1 and CDR2 are MDHEN and SYDVKM. V was pared by 4 bases and J by 1 base, with 4 bases between. In DNA, the CDR3 is TGTGCCAGCAGTTCCGGGAACACTGAAGCTTTCTTT. The encoded protein is CASSSGNTEAFF. The entire variable domain, with the rest obtained from reference TRBV28 and TRBJ1-1, is as follows: DVKVTQSSRYLVKRTGEKVFLECVQDMDHENMFWYRQDPGLGLRLIYFSYDVKMKEKGDIPEGYSVSREKKERFSLILESASTNQTSMYLCASSSGNTEAFFGQGTRLTVV.

There are a few counts of this clonotype. The chain carries TRBV7-6 and TRBJ2-2; no clear D. The germline CDR1 and CDR2 sequences are SGHVS and FNYEAQ. CDR3 size: 16 residues. V was pared by 1 base and J by 2 bases, with 11 bases between. The chain's CDR3 is CASSLVISANTGELFF. CDR3 DNA: TGTGCCAGCAGCTTAGTAATCTCTGCTAACACCGGGGAGCTGTTTTTT.

This chain uses TRBV28 with TRBJ2-5, with D perhaps matching TRBD1 (5 bases). The CDR3 length is 12 residues. CDR1 and CDR2 from the germline V gene are MDHEN and SYDVKM. Between the trimmed V and J ends, which lost 6 bases and 3 bases, there was a span of 8 bases. The CDR3 protein is CASREQEETQYF. In nucleotides, the CDR3 is TGTGCCAGCAGGGAACAGGAAGAGACCCAGTACTTC. The complete variable domain, with remaining parts taken from reference TRBV28 and TRBJ2-5, reads DVKVTQSSRYLVKRTGEKVFLECVQDMDHENMFWYRQDPGLGLRLIYFSYDVKMKEKGDIPEGYSVSREKKERFSLILESASTNQTSMYLCASREQEETQYFGPGTRLLVL.

J is TRBJ1-1 and V is TRBV6-5, with TRBD1 as a possible D gene (5 bases). Germline-derived CDR1 and CDR2 are MNHEY and SVGAGI. The CDR3 contains 13 residues. Deletions cut 5 bases from V and 8 bases from J, with 15 bases between. This chain's CDR3 is CASSAPEGSEAFF. As DNA, the CDR3 is TGTGCCAGCAGTGCTCCGGAGGGGAGCGAAGCTTTCTTT.

This clonotype was detected only a few times. The chain combines TRBV15 with TRBJ1-3; D ambiguous. The germline gives CDR1 LNHNV, CDR2 YYDKDF (reference sequence). This CDR3 comprises 15 residues. Trimming left V 0 bases short and J 8 bases short, with 14 bases between. CDR3 protein: CATSRDPEGLDTIYF. For the CDR3, the DNA is TGTGCCACCAGCAGAGATCCGGAAGGGCTGGACACCATATATTTT.

This clonotype was counted only a few times. The chain has TRBV25-1 and TRBJ1-2, with D uncertain. The CDR3 is made up of 13 amino acids. Per the germline V gene, CDR1 is MGHDK and CDR2 is SYGVNS. V shed 1 base and J shed 3 bases, with 6 bases lying between them. CDR3 nucleotides: TGTGCCAGCAGTGAATTGGGCGACTATGGCTACACCTTC. This encodes CASSELGDYGYTF.

This clonotype was seen many times. The rearrangement links TRBV12-3 or TRBV12-4 to TRBJ2-7, with D possibly matching TRBD1 (5 bases). The CDR3 is made up of 12 amino acids. The germline V and J ends were trimmed by 6 bases and 6 bases, with 12 bases remaining between them. The CDR3 bases are TGTGCCAGCAGCTCCCGAAGGGGCGAGCAGTACTTC. It is translated as CASSSRRGEQYF.

The chain is built from TRBV5-5 and TRBJ1-5, with a tentative D call TRBD1 (6 bases). The CDR3 is made up of 15 amino acids. Germline-derived CDR1 and CDR2 are SGHKS and YYEKEE (reference sequence). Trimming shortened V by 4 bases and J by 0 bases, and 11 bases separated the two germline ends. Here the CDR3 reads CASSPDSYSNQPQHF. In DNA, the CDR3 is TGTGCCAGCAGCCCGGACAGCTATAGCAATCAGCCCCAGCATTTT. Combining the CDR3 with reference TRBV5-5 and TRBJ1-5 gives the whole variable domain DAGVTQSPTHLIKTRGQQVTLRCSPISGHKSVSWYQQVLGQGPQFIFQYYEKEERGRGNFPDRFSARQFPNYSSELNVNALLLGDSALYLCASSPDSYSNQPQHFGDGTRLSIL.

The J gene is TRBJ1-6, the V gene TRBV7-6; the D gene is possibly TRBD1 (5 bases). In germline, CDR1 is SGHVS, CDR2 FNYEAQ. V was trimmed by 4 bases and J by 4 bases, leaving 11 bases between them. This CDR3 region has 15 residues. The CDR3, as DNA: TGTGCCAGCAGCTCCCGGGACGCATATAATTCACCCCTCCACTTT. Protein product: CASSSRDAYNSPLHF.

The chain uses TRBV23-1 and TRBJ1-2, with D hard to call. TRBV23-1 has ORF status, its function being uncertain. The CDR3 runs to 18 residues. Trimming cost V 2 bases and J 4 bases, with 23 bases left between them. The chain's CDR3 is CASSQGPSTQLIGYGYTF. CDR3 bases: TGCGCCAGCAGTCAAGGTCCATCGACACAGCTAATCGGCTATGGCTACACCTTC.

This chain joins TRBV6-2 or TRBV6-3 and TRBJ2-1; D gene uncertain. V gave up 7 bases and J gave up 3 bases, with 13 bases separating them. Germline V CDR1 and CDR2: MNHEY, SVGEGT. The CDR3 is 14 residues long. The CDR3: CASTGIANYNEQFF. DNA for the CDR3: TGTGCCAGCACCGGTATAGCAAACTACAATGAGCAGTTCTTC.

The gene calls are TRBV7-9 and TRBJ2-3; D may be TRBD2 (6 bases). The germline V and J ends were trimmed by 1 base and 2 bases, with 7 bases remaining between them. Looked up from germline, CDR1 is SEHNR and CDR2 is FQNEAQ (reference sequence). CDR3 length: 14 residues. In nucleotides, the CDR3 is TGTGCCAGCAGCTTAGAGGGACTCACAGATACGCAGTATTTT. It is translated as CASSLEGLTDTQYF.

The rearrangement joins TRBV12-3 or TRBV12-4 to TRBJ2-1; 15 bases fit TRBD2. The trim removed 4 bases at V and 9 bases at J, leaving 7 bases unmatched. There are 16 residues in the CDR3. CDR3 DNA sequence: TGTGCCAGCAGTTCTTGGACTAGCGGGGGGGTAAGTGAGCAGTTCTTC. Translation: CASSSWTSGGVSEQFF.

The rearrangement uses TRBV12-3 or TRBV12-4 and TRBJ2-3; tentative D call: TRBD1 (6 bases). This CDR3 comprises 15 residues. The V end was cut by 1 base, the J end by 4 bases, with 12 bases between. The CDR3 DNA sequence: TGTGCCAGCAGTTTAGACGTGGGGGCCTCAGATACGCAGTATTTT. Protein: CASSLDVGASDTQYF.

The gene calls are TRBV19 and TRBJ1-5; a possible D gene is TRBD1 (5 bases). This CDR3 comprises 16 residues. Trimming took off 8 bases at V and 3 bases at J, with 20 bases between the two ends. The V gene's germline CDR1 is LNHDA and CDR2 SQIVND (reference sequence). The CDR3 DNA reads as TGTGCCAGTCAACAGGTTAGGGCGGTGGACAATCAGCCCCAGCATTTT. This gives the protein CASQQVRAVDNQPQHF.

The sample holds many counts of this clonotype. The chain is built from TRBV4-1 and TRBJ2-7; no clear D gene. V shed 3 bases and J shed 2 bases, with 14 bases lying between them. The CDR3 covers 15 residues. The germline CDR1 and CDR2 sequences are MGHRA and YSYEKL. In nucleotides, the CDR3 is TGCGCCAGCAGCCAGGCCTTTGGCCCTACCTACGAGCAGTACTTC. As protein: CASSQAFGPTYEQYF.

The chain joins TRBV5-6 to TRBJ1-1; TRBD1 is a possible D gene (5 bases). CDR1 is SGHDT, CDR2 YYEEEE, per germline. The V and J ends lost 0 bases and 2 bases respectively, with 11 bases between them. This CDR3 comprises 15 residues. CDR3 sequence reads: CASSLEGRGNTEAFF. The CDR3 nucleotides are TGTGCCAGCAGCTTGGAGGGAAGGGGAAACACTGAAGCTTTCTTT.

This clonotype was counted a few times. The chain carries TRBV12-3 or TRBV12-4 and TRBJ2-3; unclear D gene. The CDR3 spans 12 residues. The V and J ends lost 7 bases and 7 bases respectively, with 12 bases between them. The CDR3 sequence: CASNALGNTQYF. CDR3 coding DNA: TGTGCCAGCAACGCCCTGGGAAATACGCAGTATTTT.

The chain is built from TRBV7-8 and TRBJ2-2, with D perhaps matching TRBD1 (8 bases). The CDR3 loop spans 19 amino acids. CDR1 and CDR2 from the germline V gene are SGHVS and FQNEAQ. The ends were cut back, 5 bases at V and 3 bases at J, with 25 bases in the middle. The CDR3 DNA sequence: TGTGCCAGCAGCCACCCAATCCTTTCCACAGGGGGGGACACCGGGGAGCTGTTTTTT. Its protein product is CASSHPILSTGGDTGELFF.

The chain combines TRBV7-3 with TRBJ2-1; TRBD1 aligns across 8 bases. Per germline, CDR1 SGHTA and CDR2 FQGTGA. Losses at the gene ends were 8 bases for V and 4 bases for J; bases not matched to a gene: 4. The CDR3 is 13 residues long. CDR3: CASGRDRYNEQFF. CDR3 bases: TGTGCCAGCGGCCGGGACAGGTACAATGAGCAGTTCTTC.